Listed here are 19 T cell receptor beta chains from one sample, sequenced in a study of control samples from healthy donors and cancer patients. TCRdb's copy holds only in-frame clones and misses some; the assay was immunoSEQ multiplex PCR. The sample has 150,000 to 200,000 clones, almost 90% seen once. Sequencing was performed on blood. The receptors were sampled from a woman in her fifties or sixties in good health.

The table lists this clone with a count of one. The rearrangement uses TRBV5-1 and TRBJ2-7, with D perhaps matching TRBD2 (6 bases). The germline CDR1 and CDR2 sequences are SGHRS and YFSETQ. V was trimmed by 4 bases and J by 2 bases, leaving 16 bases between them. CDR3 length: 15 residues. The chain's CDR3 is CASSLRSGAAYEQYF. In nucleotides, the CDR3 is TGCGCCAGCAGCCTCCGTAGCGGTGCGGCCTACGAGCAGTACTTC.

The chain couples TRBV12-3 or TRBV12-4 to TRBJ2-1, with 7 positions matching TRBD2. V gave up 8 bases and J gave up 6 bases; unmatched junction bases: 7. The CDR3 length is 13 residues. CDR3 nucleotides: TGTGCCAGCCGCTGGGGGAGGGGCAATGAGCAGTTCTTC. Protein product: CASRWGRGNEQFF.

This clone was observed a handful of times. This sequence joins TRBV7-3 and TRBJ1-5; no reliable D call. CDR1 and CDR2 (germline): SGHTA, FQGTGA. V was cut by 6 bases and J by 9 bases, with 15 bases left in between. The CDR3 spans 13 residues. The CDR3 DNA sequence: TGTGCCAGCAGGGGAACTAGGTCCCGGCCCCAGCATTTT. Translating it yields CASRGTRSRPQHF.

The chain joins TRBV7-3 to TRBJ1-1, with 8 bases lining up with TRBD1. J gave up 2 bases and V 4 bases, and 3 bases lay outside the gene matches. This CDR3 has 14 residues. The V gene's germline CDR1 is SGHTA and CDR2 FQGTGA. The CDR3 reads CASSSQGGNTEAFF. The CDR3 region has the DNA TGTGCCAGCAGCTCACAGGGGGGTAACACTGAAGCTTTCTTT.

The chain links TRBV6-2 or TRBV6-3 to TRBJ2-1, with D hard to call. CDR1 is MNHEY, CDR2 SVGEGT, per germline. CDR3 length: 11 residues. Between the trimmed V and J ends, which lost 5 bases and 8 bases, there was a span of 7 bases. The CDR3 loop reads CASSGFDEQFF. The CDR3, as DNA: TGTGCCAGCAGTGGGTTTGATGAGCAGTTCTTC.

The chain has TRBV18 and TRBJ2-6; D tentatively fits TRBD1 or TRBD2 (5 bases each). The CDR3 consists of 17 residues. Trimming removed 5 bases at V and 0 bases at J, with 14 bases between. Looked up from germline, CDR1 is KGHSH and CDR2 is LQKENI. The CDR3 coding sequence is TGTGCCAGCTCATCAATGATTGGGGGCTCTGGGGCCAACGTCCTGACTTTC. Its protein is CASSSMIGGSGANVLTF.

This chain links TRBV7-2 with TRBJ2-3; 7 bases fit TRBD2. J was trimmed by 5 bases and V by 3 bases; bases with no gene match: 5. The germline V gene has CDR1 SGHTA and CDR2 FQGNSA. CDR3 size: 14 residues. CDR3 loop: CASSLRGKLDTQYF. In DNA, the CDR3 is TGTGCCAGCAGCTTGCGGGGGAAATTAGATACGCAGTATTTT.

This clone was seen a few times. J is TRBJ2-5 and V is TRBV9; D tentatively reads TRBD1 or TRBD2 (6 bases each). CDR1 SGDLS and CDR2 YYNGEE come from the germline V gene. V dropped 6 bases and J dropped 6 bases, with 15 bases sitting between them. This CDR3 is 13 amino acids long. The CDR3, as DNA: TGTGCCAGCAACACGGACGGGGGCCAGACCCAGTACTTC. This codes for CASNTDGGQTQYF.

This chain links TRBV9 with TRBJ1-5; TRBD1 might be the D (5 bases). V was pared by 3 bases and J by 3 bases, with 13 bases between. There are 15 residues in the CDR3. Germline CDR1 reads SGDLS; CDR2 reads YYNGEE. The CDR3 DNA reads as TGTGCCAGCAGCGCCGGACAAGCCAACAATCAGCCCCAGCATTTT. This encodes CASSAGQANNQPQHF.

This clone was observed once. The chain is built from TRBV4-1 and TRBJ2-3; D is unclear. CDR1 and CDR2 (germline): MGHRA, YSYEKL. V was trimmed by 4 bases and J by 3 bases, leaving 17 bases between them. The CDR3 is 16 amino acids. In DNA, the CDR3 is TGCGCCAGCAGCCCCCGAGGTAGAGATAGGACAGATACGCAGTATTTT. Amino acids: CASSPRGRDRTDTQYF.

The rearrangement links TRBV9 to TRBJ1-5, with D perhaps TRBD1 (5 bases). V was cut by 0 bases and J by 4 bases, with 11 bases left in between. This CDR3 is 15 amino acids long. Germline CDR1 SGDLS, CDR2 YYNGEE. CDR3 nucleotide sequence: TGTGCCAGCAGCGTAGCGGCAGGGCCGAATCAGCCCCAGCATTTT. Translated, it gives CASSVAAGPNQPQHF.

The chain carries TRBV4-1 and TRBJ2-1; TRBD1 matches at 7 bases. Germline CDR1 MGHRA, CDR2 YSYEKL. The CDR3 consists of 16 residues. The J segment lost 4 bases and the V segment lost 1 base, leaving 7 bases of the junction unmatched. CDR3 DNA: TGCGCCAGCAGCCAAGCGGGGCCAGGGGGATACAATGAGCAGTTCTTC. Its protein product is CASSQAGPGGYNEQFF.

The V and J genes are TRBV7-9 and TRBJ1-1, with a tentative D call TRBD1 (6 bases). This CDR3 is 14 amino acids long. CDR1 and CDR2 (germline): SEHNR, FQNEAQ (reference sequence). The germline V and J ends were trimmed by 5 bases and 0 bases, with 10 bases remaining between them. The CDR3 DNA is TGTGCCAGCAGCCAGGACAGTATGAACACTGAAGCTTTCTTT. Encoded protein: CASSQDSMNTEAFF.

The chain recombines TRBV27 with TRBJ1-5; no firm D call. Germline CDR1 reads MNHEY; CDR2 reads SMNVEV (reference sequence). The V gene lost 5 bases and the J gene lost 5 bases, with 10 bases spanning the gap. The CDR3 is 13 residues long. The CDR3 sequence: CASSATWDQPQHF. DNA of the CDR3: TGTGCCAGCAGTGCAACATGGGATCAGCCCCAGCATTTT.

CDR3 DNA sequence: TGTGCCAGCAGCTTCGACGGCCAGGCATACTACGAGCAGTACTTC. It yields the protein CASSFDGQAYYEQYF. The gene calls are TRBV5-4 and TRBJ2-7, with D unresolved. The V gene's germline CDR1 is SGHNT and CDR2 YYREEE (reference sequence). V lost 2 bases to trimming and J lost 3 bases, with 15 bases between them. The CDR3 is 15 residues long.

The CDR3 region has the DNA TGTGCCAGCAGCCGCCGGGACAGGGGTCTCGCGCAGTATTTT. Residues: CASSRRDRGLAQYF. The genes are TRBV7-2 and TRBJ2-3, with TRBD1 matching 10 bases. Germline CDR1 reads SGHTA; CDR2 reads FQGNSA. This CDR3 region has 14 residues. With V trimmed by 5 bases and J by 10 bases, 9 bases remained unmatched.

V usage is TRBV15 and J usage is TRBJ2-7; D gene uncertain. The V gene lost 0 bases and the J gene lost 3 bases, with 6 bases spanning the gap. Germline V gene sequence: CDR1 LNHNV, CDR2 YYDKDF (reference sequence). The CDR3 has 13 amino acids. In nucleotides, the CDR3 is TGTGCCACCAGCAGAGATAGCAACTACGAGCAGTACTTC. It is translated as CATSRDSNYEQYF.

This sequence joins TRBV6-5 and TRBJ2-1; 7 bases map to TRBD1. This CDR3 region has 14 residues. The V gene end was trimmed by 9 bases and the J gene end by 5 bases; junction bases not matched to a gene: 10. CDR1 is MNHEY and CDR2 is SVGAGI in the germline V gene. The CDR3 DNA is TGTGCCAGTAACAGACAGGGCTCTAACAATGAGCAGTTCTTC. This translates into CASNRQGSNNEQFF.

The DNA of the CDR3 is TGCGCCAGCAGCCAAGATCAGACTAGCGGGGTCACAGATACGCAGTATTTT. Amino acids: CASSQDQTSGVTDTQYF. J is TRBJ2-3 and V is TRBV4-1, with TRBD2 identical over 11 bases. J was trimmed by 2 bases and V by 0 bases; bases with no gene match: 4. This CDR3 comprises 17 residues. The germline CDR1 and CDR2 sequences are MGHRA and YSYEKL.